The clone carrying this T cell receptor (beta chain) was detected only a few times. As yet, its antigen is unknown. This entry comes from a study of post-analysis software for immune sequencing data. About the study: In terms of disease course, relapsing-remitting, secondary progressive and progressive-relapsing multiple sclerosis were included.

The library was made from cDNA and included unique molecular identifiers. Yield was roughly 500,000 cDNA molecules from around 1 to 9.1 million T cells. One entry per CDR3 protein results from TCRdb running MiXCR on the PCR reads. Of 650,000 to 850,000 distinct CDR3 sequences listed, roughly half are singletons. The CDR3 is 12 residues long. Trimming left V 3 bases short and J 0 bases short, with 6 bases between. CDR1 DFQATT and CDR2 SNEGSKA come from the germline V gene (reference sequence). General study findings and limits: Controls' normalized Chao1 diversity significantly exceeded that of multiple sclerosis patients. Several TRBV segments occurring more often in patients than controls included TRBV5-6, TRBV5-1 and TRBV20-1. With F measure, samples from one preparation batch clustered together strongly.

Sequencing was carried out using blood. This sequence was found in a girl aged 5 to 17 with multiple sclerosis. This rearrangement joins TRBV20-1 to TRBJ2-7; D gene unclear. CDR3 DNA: TGCAGTGCTAGTTACAGCTCCTACGAGCAGTACTTC. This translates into CSASYSSYEQYF.